The clone carrying this T cell receptor beta chain is called medium-sized based on its frequency. The antigen is not known. This sample is part of a study of CD8 T cells in cerebrospinal fluid in Alzheimer's disease. Whole-study context: Clonal expansion of CSF T cells was measured with plate-based and droplet-based single-cell sequencing.

Profiling of CSF cells used 10X single-cell V(D)J plus 5' expression. TCRdb reprocessed the 10x single-cell sequencing reads, keeping one entry per CDR3 protein, no DNA. The sample spans roughly 1,200 distinct CDR3 sequences; the ten largest clones claim about 8%. This CDR3 is built from 12 residues. Per the germline V gene, CDR1 is DFQATT and CDR2 is SNEGSKA (reference sequence). Study-level results: Alzheimer's patients were not enriched for EBV-specific clones, which were not the most expanded.

The sequencing sample was made of cerebrospinal fluid. The source of this sequence is a human donor in good health. This chain links TRBV20-1 with TRBJ2-7. This CDR3 reads CSARDQVGEQYF.